A selection of T cell receptor beta chains follows, all from one sample in a study of blood T cell repertoires in COVID-19. Profiled with immunoSEQ multiplex PCR; TCRdb holds only in-frame clones, not every one. The sample lists 40,000 to 65,000 clones; 65% to 80% were seen once. The specimen was peripheral blood. The receptors shown here come from a human donor with active or convalescent COVID-19. The donor label of this sample is uncertain. CDR3s include the opening cysteine and the closing phenylalanine or tryptophan. D genes are given only for firm matches. Some rows have no size entry. The others give once, few or many, or a class for an expanded clone.

V	size	J	D	CDR3	DNA
TRBV11-2	.	TRBJ1-2	.	CASSPSGYGYTF	TGTGCCAGCTCGCCTTCAGGCTATGGCTACACCTTC
TRBV28	.	TRBJ1-5	TRBD1	CASRDRVSKPQHF	TGTGCCAGCCGGGACAGGGTATCTAAGCCCCAGCATTTT
TRBV11-3	.	TRBJ2-1	TRBD1	CASSWDRASYNEQFF	TGTGCCAGCAGCTGGGACAGGGCCTCCTACAATGAGCAGTTCTTC
TRBV28	.	TRBJ2-3	.	CASVSGYRTDTQYF	TGTGCCAGTGTAAGCGGATATCGCACAGATACGCAGTATTTT
TRBV5-1	.	TRBJ2-1	TRBD2	CASSLGGTSDYNEQFF	TGCGCCAGCAGCTTGGGGGGGACTAGTGACTACAATGAGCAGTTCTTC
TRBV6-6	.	TRBJ1-1	TRBD1	CASSYLGQDIF	TGTGCCAGCAGTTATTTAGGACAGGACATCTTT
TRBV4-1	once	TRBJ2-4	TRBD2	CASSQDSLAGAQNIQYF	TGCGCCAGCAGCCAAGATTCACTAGCGGGAGCTCAAAACATTCAGTACTTC
TRBV12-5	.	TRBJ1-4	.	CASGPGGSEKLFF	TGTGCTAGTGGCCCCGGGGGAAGCGAAAAACTGTTTTTT
TRBV28	.	TRBJ1-5	.	CASSPRPGALGLEDQPQHF	TGTGCCAGCAGCCCCAGACCGGGAGCCCTAGGCCTCGAAGATCAGCCCCAGCATTTT
TRBV18	.	TRBJ1-1	.	CASSPAGNPAGAFF	TGTGCCAGCTCACCGGCCGGGAACCCAGCTGGGGCTTTCTTT
TRBV7-9	.	TRBJ2-5	.	CASSRGQETQYF	TGTGCCAGCAGCCGGGGGCAAGAGACCCAGTACTTC
TRBV9	.	TRBJ1-5	.	CASSVARVGPQHF	TGTGCCAGCAGCGTGGCACGGGTCGGCCCCCAGCATTTT
TRBV28	.	TRBJ1-4	.	CASSSGGVKLFF	TGTGCCAGCAGTTCAGGAGGGGTAAAACTGTTTTTT
TRBV6-4	.	TRBJ1-2	.	CASSDQGYGYTF	TGTGCCAGCAGTGATCAGGGCTATGGCTACACCTTC
TRBV19	.	TRBJ2-4	TRBD2	CASSIGTGLAGEGAKNIQYF	TGTGCCAGTAGTATAGGGACGGGACTAGCGGGAGAGGGAGCCAAAAACATTCAGTACTTC
TRBV4-1	.	TRBJ2-7	TRBD2	CASSQEGLAGSEQYF	TGCGCCAGCAGCCAAGAGGGACTAGCGGGAAGTGAGCAGTACTTC
TRBV29-1	.	TRBJ2-1	.	CSVDLSYNEQFF	TGCAGCGTTGACCTCTCCTACAATGAGCAGTTCTTC
TRBV30	.	TRBJ1-2	TRBD1	CAWGYRGYGYTF	TGTGCCTGGGGATACAGGGGCTATGGCTACACCTTC
TRBV19	.	TRBJ2-1	TRBD2	CASSATSGTYNEQFF	TGTGCCAGTAGTGCCACTAGCGGTACCTACAATGAGCAGTTCTTC
TRBV5-1	.	TRBJ1-2	.	CASSLAAAASYGYTF	TGCGCCAGCAGCTTGGCCGCCGCAGCTAGCTATGGCTACACCTTC
TRBV5-1	once	TRBJ1-6	TRBD1	CASSGDSYNSPLHF	TGCGCCAGCTCGGGGGACAGCTATAATTCACCCCTCCACTTT
TRBV19	.	TRBJ2-4	TRBD1	CASSIGQGMGIQYF	TGTGCCAGTAGTATCGGACAGGGAATGGGCATTCAGTACTTC
TRBV5-1	once	TRBJ1-1	.	CASSPLEGVDTEAFF	TGCGCCAGCAGCCCCTTAGAGGGTGTGGACACTGAAGCTTTCTTT
TRBV4-2	.	TRBJ2-7	.	CASSQAFGTYEQYF	TGTGCCAGCAGCCAAGCTTTCGGTACCTACGAGCAGTACTTC
TRBV30	.	TRBJ2-1	.	CAWAGTYNEQFF	TGTGCCTGGGCCGGGACTTACAATGAGCAGTTCTTC
TRBV27	.	TRBJ1-4	.	CASSTPEGVGTTNEKLFF	TGTGCCAGCAGTACCCCCGAGGGAGTAGGGACAACTAATGAAAAACTGTTTTTT
TRBV4-2	few	TRBJ2-7	.	CASSQEGEYEQYF	TGTGCCAGCAGCCAAGAGGGAGAGTACGAGCAGTACTTC
TRBV19	.	TRBJ2-7	.	CASSIPTQEQYF	TGTGCCAGTAGTATACCGACTCAAGAGCAGTACTTC
TRBV11-2	.	TRBJ2-3	TRBD1	CASSPGTAFTDTQYF	TGTGCCAGCAGCCCCGGGACAGCATTCACAGATACGCAGTATTTT
TRBV10-1	.	TRBJ2-1	TRBD2	CASSEGGASGYNEQFF	TGCGCCAGCAGTGAGGGAGGGGCTAGCGGCTACAATGAGCAGTTCTTC
TRBV2	.	TRBJ2-7	.	CASSERYEQYF	TGTGCCAGCAGTGAACGGTACGAGCAGTACTTC
TRBV4-1	.	TRBJ2-5	.	CASSERDTQETQYF	TGCGCCAGCAGCGAAAGGGACACCCAAGAGACCCAGTACTTC
TRBV27	once	TRBJ1-1	TRBD1	CASSYRQGFTEAFF	TGTGCCAGCAGTTATAGACAGGGCTTCACTGAAGCTTTCTTT
TRBV24-1	.	TRBJ2-3	.	CATSDLITRSPLSTDTQYF	TGTGCCACCAGTGATTTGATAACCCGGAGTCCCCTCAGCACAGATACGCAGTATTTT
TRBV30	.	TRBJ2-1	TRBD2	CAWSWGLVGQDEQFF	TGTGCCTGGTCCTGGGGACTAGTCGGGCAAGATGAGCAGTTCTTC
TRBV10-3	.	TRBJ2-2	.	CAISDRVAPAGELFF	TGTGCCATCAGTGACCGGGTGGCCCCCGCGGGGGAGCTGTTTTTT
TRBV18	few	TRBJ2-7	TRBD1	CASSPYKVGTGSHEQYF	TGTGCCAGCTCACCATATAAGGTGGGGACAGGGTCCCACGAGCAGTACTTC
TRBV4-3	once	TRBJ2-4	.	CASSQYHDTLAKNIQYF	TGCGCCAGCAGCCAATATCATGATACATTAGCCAAAAACATTCAGTACTTC
TRBV3-1/TRBV3-2	few	TRBJ1-1	.	CASSRISGGQNTEAFF	TGTGCCAGCAGCCGAATTAGTGGAGGCCAGAACACTGAAGCTTTCTTT
TRBV5-1	.	TRBJ2-3	TRBD1	CASSLAGTGDPDTQYF	TGCGCCAGCAGCTTAGCCGGGACAGGAGACCCAGATACGCAGTATTTT
TRBV7-2	.	TRBJ2-7	.	CASSSGGGYEQYF	TGTGCCAGCAGCAGCGGTGGCGGGTACGAGCAGTACTTC
TRBV4-3	.	TRBJ1-4	TRBD1	CASSQGASFQGDEKLFF	TGCGCCAGCAGCCAAGGGGCTTCATTTCAGGGGGATGAAAAACTGTTTTTT
TRBV6-5	few	TRBJ1-5	.	CASRGTPNNQPQHF	TGTGCCAGCAGGGGGACACCTAACAATCAGCCCCAGCATTTT
TRBV5-4	.	TRBJ2-2	TRBD2	CASSPTGRGAGELFF	TGTGCCAGCAGCCCCACGGGACGGGGGGCCGGGGAGCTGTTTTTT
TRBV5-1	.	TRBJ1-6	.	CASSLPGSVNSPLHF	TGCGCCAGCAGCTTGCCGGGTTCCGTTAATTCACCCCTCCACTTT
TRBV18	.	TRBJ2-7	.	CASSSTYEQYF	TGTGCCAGCTCATCTACTTACGAGCAGTACTTC
TRBV29-1	.	TRBJ1-6	.	CSVTDSVNSPLHF	TGCAGCGTGACGGACAGCGTTAATTCACCCCTCCACTTT
TRBV23-1	.	TRBJ1-2	TRBD1	CASSSFRNRGDSGYTF	TGCGCCAGCAGTTCCTTTCGCAACAGGGGTGACTCTGGCTACACCTTC
TRBV25-1	.	TRBJ1-3	.	CASSLGGGDTIYF	TGTGCCAGCAGTCTCGGCGGGGGAGACACCATATATTTT
TRBV19	.	TRBJ2-6	.	CASSDTGSGANVLTF	TGTGCCAGTAGTGACACAGGCTCTGGGGCCAACGTCCTGACTTTC
TRBV11-3	.	TRBJ1-5	.	CASSITQNQPQHF	TGTGCCAGCAGCATCACGCAGAATCAGCCCCAGCATTTT
TRBV28	.	TRBJ1-4	TRBD1	CASRPTGGSNEKLFF	TGTGCCAGCAGACCTACAGGGGGGTCTAATGAAAAACTGTTTTTT
TRBV21-1	.	TRBJ2-7	.	CASRRRWDRGHEQYF	TGTGCCAGCAGAAGACGGTGGGACAGGGGCCACGAGCAGTACTTC
TRBV7-8	.	TRBJ2-7	.	CASSGGISRGEQYF	TGTGCCAGCAGCGGCGGGATTTCCCGTGGCGAGCAGTACTTC